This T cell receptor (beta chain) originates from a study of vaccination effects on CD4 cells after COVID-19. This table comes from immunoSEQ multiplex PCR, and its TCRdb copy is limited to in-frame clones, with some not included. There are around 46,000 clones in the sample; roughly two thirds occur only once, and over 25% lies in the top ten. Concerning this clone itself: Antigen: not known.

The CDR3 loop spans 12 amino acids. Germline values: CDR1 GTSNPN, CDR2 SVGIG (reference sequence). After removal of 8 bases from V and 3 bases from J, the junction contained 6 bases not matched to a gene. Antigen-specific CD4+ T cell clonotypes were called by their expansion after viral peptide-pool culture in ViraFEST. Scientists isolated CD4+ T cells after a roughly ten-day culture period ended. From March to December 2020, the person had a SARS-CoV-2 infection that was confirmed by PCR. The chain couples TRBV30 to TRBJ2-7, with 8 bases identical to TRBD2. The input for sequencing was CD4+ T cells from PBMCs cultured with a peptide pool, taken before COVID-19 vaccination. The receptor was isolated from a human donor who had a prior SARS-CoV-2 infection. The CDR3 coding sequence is TGTGCCATCTCGGGGGGGGGCTACGAGCAGTACTTC. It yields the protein CAISGGGYEQYF.